This T cell receptor (beta chain) stems from a study of identical twins (dated by TCRdb to about 2016). Looking at the study overall: The study deep-sequenced TCR alpha and beta repertoires from monozygotic twins, unrelated adults of various ages and cord blood to test whether fetal clonotypes persist. To rule out contamination, replicate twin experiments were performed at different times with different library preparation protocols.

The receptor library was made with 5' RACE. Sequencing took place on an Illumina HiSeq 2000. Template switching added a universal primer binding site, and the final cDNA carried a unique molecular identifier that allowed TCR cDNA molecules to be counted accurately. Specific primers in the conserved constant-segment region were used to synthesize first-strand cDNA for TCR alpha and beta chains. Each cDNA library was double barcoded, with a SMART-Mk sample barcode plus Illumina barcodes, to control for contamination. Two successive PCR steps introduced TruSeq adapter sequences along with Illumina sample barcodes. Sequencing of the TCR alpha and beta cDNA libraries was done on the Illumina HiSeq platform using custom primers. In the source study's methods: MiGEC was used to process raw reads and extract unique molecular identifiers, and MiXCR was used to find CDR3 positions. Recombination models were inferred per individual with the repgenHMM and IGoR tools using an EM algorithm. The tcR package in R was used for shared clonotype analysis, with sharing normalized by the product of cloneset sizes. To study raw recombination free of thymic and clonal selection effects, out-of-frame nonproductive sequences were analyzed. Using fastp at Q25 and MiXCR, TCRdb reprocessed the public reads and kept productive beta chains. Rows are unified per CDR3 protein, each entry keeping the most common DNA and genes. TCRdb, not the authors, supplied the V and J calls. This sample holds 750,000 to 950,000 distinct CDR3 sequences; roughly an eighth were observed only once. Clones ranked in the top ten supply 1.5% to 2% of the sample.

What the work shows at the level of the full study, not this receptor alone: Because the same donors could not be followed over many years, the conclusions depended on cross-sectional statistical analysis. Out-of-frame TCR alpha sharing in monozygotic twins was systematically underestimated by recombination models, whereas sharing between unrelated individuals was in agreement with the recombination models. Zero-insertion analyses could be partly confounded by invariant T cells such as MAIT and iNKT, though diverse VJ usage argued against such confounding for most clonotypes. Compared with coincidental sharing between unrelated individuals, out-of-frame TCR alpha sequences shared between twins had an excess of sequences with low generation probability. Abundant cord blood beta clonotypes had fewer insertions, young adult naive repertoires showed a similar but weaker trend, and memory repertoires showed no such trend. A weaker excess of twin sharing was found in beta out-of-frame sequences because the signal-to-noise ratio was lowered by fewer shared sequences.

Every donor was a healthy Caucasian. The twin cohort comprised three pairs of female monozygotic twins, all aged about 18 to 30 years. The RNA used for TCR libraries was isolated from peripheral blood mononuclear cells. A distance of 15 bases separates the germline ends of V and J, which lose 3 bases and 4 bases respectively. From cysteine to phenylalanine, the CDR3 is 15 amino acids long. Only CDR3 DNA is held: 45 bases, read in frame from base 1. CDR1 and CDR2 were assigned from the germline V gene (reference sequence) as LNHDA and SQIVND. On this clonotype: It lacks a known antigen. It has no much larger one-base neighbor in the sample; base qualities were not kept.

The sample also formed part of further work on yellow fever vaccine responses in identical twins. That second report states: The authors reported that the T cell response to vaccination in identical twins appeared partly convergent and partly personalized. Focusing on identical twins, the study followed the T cell clones that responded to the vaccine, and did so with precision.

This sequence was found in a woman under 30 in good health. Material: PBMCs. The V gene is TRBV19 and the J gene is TRBJ2-5, with a tentative D gene TRBD2 over 5 matching bases. The nucleotide sequence reads TGTGCCAGTAGTATTTCGGAGGTACCAGGAGAGACCCAGTACTTC. This is translated as CASSISEVPGETQYF.